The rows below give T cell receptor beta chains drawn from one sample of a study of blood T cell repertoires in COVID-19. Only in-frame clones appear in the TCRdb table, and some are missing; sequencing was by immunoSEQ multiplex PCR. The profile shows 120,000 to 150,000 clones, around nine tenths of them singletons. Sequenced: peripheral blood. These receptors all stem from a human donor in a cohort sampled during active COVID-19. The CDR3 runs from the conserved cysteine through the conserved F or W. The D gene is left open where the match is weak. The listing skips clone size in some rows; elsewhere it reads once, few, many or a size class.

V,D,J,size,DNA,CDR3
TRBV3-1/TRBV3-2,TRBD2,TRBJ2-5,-,TGTGCCAGCAGCCCCCGTCTAGCGGGAGGAGGGGAGACCCAGTACTTC,CASSPRLAGGGETQYF
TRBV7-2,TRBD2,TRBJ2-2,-,TGTGCCAGCAGCTCCCGGGGACTAGCGGGGGGTTTCGGGGAGCTGTTTTTT,CASSSRGLAGGFGELFF
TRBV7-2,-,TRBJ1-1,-,TGTGCCAGCAGCTTAATCGGCGGTTACACTGAAGCTTTCTTT,CASSLIGGYTEAFF
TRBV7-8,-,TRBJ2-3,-,TGTGCCAGCAGCCCAGGCGGGTACACAGATACGCAGTATTTT,CASSPGGYTDTQYF
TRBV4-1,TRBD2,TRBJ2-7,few,TGCGCCAGCAGCCCGGGACTATCCTACGAGCAGTACTTC,CASSPGLSYEQYF
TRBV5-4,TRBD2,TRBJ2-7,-,TGTGCCAGCAGCCGGCCCTCCTTACGCGGGAGAGCATACGAGCAGTACTTC,CASSRPSLRGRAYEQYF
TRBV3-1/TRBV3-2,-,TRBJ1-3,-,TGTGCCAGCAGCGGCGGAGGGCGGATTGGAAACACCATATATTTT,CASSGGGRIGNTIYF
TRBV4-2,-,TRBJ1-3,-,TGTGCCAGCAGCCAAGATCGGGGGGGGGCTGGAAACACCATATATTTT,CASSQDRGGAGNTIYF
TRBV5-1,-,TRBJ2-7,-,TGCGCCAGCAGCTTGGATTCTTGGCAGGGCCTCAACGAGCAGTACTTC,CASSLDSWQGLNEQYF
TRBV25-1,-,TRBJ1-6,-,TGTGCCAGCAGTGACCACCGACAGTTTAATTCACCCCTCCACTTT,CASSDHRQFNSPLHF
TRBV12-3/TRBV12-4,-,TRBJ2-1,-,TGTGCCAGCAGCCCCGTACGGAATGAGCAGTTCTTC,CASSPVRNEQFF
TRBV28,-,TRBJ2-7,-,TGTGCCAGCAGTCGGAGACAGGTTCCCTACGAGCAGTACTTC,CASSRRQVPYEQYF
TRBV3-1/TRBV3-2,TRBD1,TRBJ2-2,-,TGTGCCAGCAGCCAGCGTCGACAGGGGCAGCGCCCCAAGTTCACCGGGGAGCTGTTTTTT,CASSQRRQGQRPKFTGELFF
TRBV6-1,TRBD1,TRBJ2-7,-,TGTGCCAGCAGTGCACGAACCGGGACAGGGACTTTTTGGCAGTACTTC,CASSARTGTGTFWQYF
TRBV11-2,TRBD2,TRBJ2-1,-,TGTGCCAGCAGCGCAGGACTAGCTGGGAATGAGCAGTTCTTC,CASSAGLAGNEQFF
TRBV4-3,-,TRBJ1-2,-,TGCGCCAGCAGCCAAGTGGCAGTTCAATGGAACTATGGCTACACCTTC,CASSQVAVQWNYGYTF